The 21 T cell receptor beta chains in this list originate from one sample, sequenced in a study of cytomegalovirus exposure and HLA in healthy donors. The PCR used 60 Vbeta and 13 Jbeta primers. Sequencing was performed with immunoSEQ multiplex PCR; in TCRdb, only in-frame clones are kept and a portion is missing. The repertoire holds about 160,000 clones, with roughly 77% as singletons. The sample was PBMCs. The receptors derive from a woman aged 18-29 years in good health and CMV-seronegative.

The chain employs TRBV7-9 and TRBJ2-1; 7 bases are shared with TRBD2. The CDR3 covers 17 residues. Losses at the gene ends were 2 bases for V and 2 bases for J; bases not matched to a gene: 9. Germline V gene sequence: CDR1 SEHNR, CDR2 FQNEAQ (reference sequence). CDR3 in amino acids: CASSLRGGSAAYNEQFF. CDR3 coding DNA: TGTGCCAGCAGCTTAAGGGGCGGGAGTGCGGCCTACAATGAGCAGTTCTTC.

This chain connects TRBV6-1 to TRBJ1-4, with TRBD1 matching over 7 bases. Trimming cost V 1 base and J 6 bases; bases outside gene matches: 5. Germline CDR1 reads MNHNS; CDR2 reads SASEGT. This CDR3 region has 15 residues. The CDR3 coding sequence is TGTGCCAGCAGTGAAGGACAGGGTAGGGATGAAAAACTGTTTTTT. Its translation is CASSEGQGRDEKLFF.

The rearrangement joins TRBV7-3 to TRBJ1-6; 7 nucleotides match TRBD1. The CDR3 is 15 amino acids. J gave up 5 bases and V 5 bases, and 6 bases lay outside the gene matches. In germline, CDR1 is SGHTA, CDR2 FQGTGA. CDR3 in DNA: TGTGCCAGCAGCGTGACAGGGAAAGATAATTCACCCCTCCACTTT. It is translated as CASSVTGKDNSPLHF.

V usage is TRBV9 and J usage is TRBJ1-2, with D perhaps TRBD1 (5 bases). The germline V gene has CDR1 SGDLS and CDR2 YYNGEE. The CDR3 covers 12 residues. Trimming took 0 bases from V and 7 from J, leaving 7 bases between them. The CDR3 DNA reads TGTGCCAGCAGCGTAGCTCAGGGTGGCTACACCTTC. Translated: CASSVAQGGYTF.

About this clone itself: Germline and junction disagree at one end, which may indicate a read error. The V gene is TRBV7-7, the J gene TRBJ2-7; TRBD1 is a possible D gene (6 bases). The CDR3 is 13 residues long. Germline CDR1 and CDR2: SSHAT and FNYEAQ (reference sequence). CDR3 bases: TGTGCTAGCAGCTTAGGACAGAACTACGAGCAGTACTTC. It codes for CASSLGQNYEQYF.

The chain links TRBV4-1 to TRBJ2-2, with D possibly matching TRBD1 (5 bases). V was trimmed by 0 bases and J by 4 bases, leaving 12 bases between them. CDR1 is MGHRA and CDR2 is YSYEKL in the germline V gene. The CDR3 is 16 amino acids. The CDR3 nucleotides are TGCGCCAGCAGCCAAGAACCCAGGGCGCCCACCGGGGAGCTGTTTTTT. This sequence encodes CASSQEPRAPTGELFF.

The chain uses TRBV6-1 and TRBJ2-7; the D gene is possibly TRBD1 (5 bases). The CDR3 contains 13 residues. V lost 5 bases and J lost 3, with 11 bases in between. Per the germline V gene, CDR1 is MNHNS and CDR2 is SASEGT. The DNA for the CDR3 is TGTGCCAGCAGTACCAGGGCCTTCTACGAGCAGTACTTC. It specifies CASSTRAFYEQYF.

The chain links TRBV10-3 to TRBJ2-6; possibly TRBD1 for D (6 bases). The CDR3 is 14 residues long. With 10 bases removed from V and 2 bases from J, the gap between germline ends came to 12 bases. Looked up from germline, CDR1 is ENHRY and CDR2 is SYGVKD. The CDR3 region is CATLTGTGANVLTF. In nucleotides, the CDR3 is TGTGCCACCTTAACAGGGACTGGGGCCAACGTCCTGACTTTC.

CDR3 DNA sequence: TGTGCCACCAGCAGAGTCCTAGCGGGGGGCACCGGGGAGCTGTTTTTT. Amino acid sequence: CATSRVLAGGTGELFF. V is TRBV15 and J is TRBJ2-2, with 11 nucleotides matching TRBD2. J was trimmed by 4 bases and V by 1 base; bases with no gene match: 2. CDR3 length: 16 residues. The germline V gene encodes CDR1 LNHNV and CDR2 YYDKDF (reference sequence). The full variable domain, with the rest looked up from reference TRBV15 and TRBJ2-2, is DAMVIQNPRYQVTQFGKPVTLSCSQTLNHNVMYWYQQKSSQAPKLLFHYYDKDFNNEADTPDNFQSRRPNTSFCFLDIRSPGLGDTAMYLCATSRVLAGGTGELFFGEGSRLTVL.

This sequence joins TRBV7-3 and TRBJ1-5; D unclear. Per germline, CDR1 SGHTA and CDR2 FQGTGA. Trimming pared 0 bases from V and 4 bases from J, leaving 16 bases between. This CDR3 has 17 amino acids. The CDR3: CASSLTFGRGANQPQHF. DNA of the CDR3: TGTGCCAGCAGCTTAACGTTCGGGAGAGGAGCTAATCAGCCCCAGCATTTT.

The chain combines TRBV19 with TRBJ2-1, with 11 bases that match TRBD2. The V segment lost 6 bases and the J segment 3 bases; nucleotides outside the gene matches: 7. In germline, CDR1 is LNHDA, CDR2 SQIVND (reference sequence). The CDR3 length is 16 residues. The DNA for the CDR3 is TGTGCCAGTAGCCCCGGGACTAGCGGCTTCTACAATGAGCAGTTCTTC. It yields the protein CASSPGTSGFYNEQFF.

The rearrangement joins TRBV6-5 to TRBJ1-1; D is possibly TRBD1 (5 bases). CDR1 is MNHEY and CDR2 is SVGAGI in the germline V gene. CDR3 length equals 14 residues. V lost 6 bases to trimming and J lost 7 bases, with 18 bases between them. CDR3 sequence: CASRERGGLGEAFF. In DNA form, the CDR3 reads TGTGCCAGCAGAGAGCGCGGGGGTTTGGGTGAAGCTTTCTTT.

The chain links TRBV21-1 to TRBJ2-7; TRBD1, the table's D call, lacks a check against the DNA. TRBV21-1 is a pseudogene segment. The CDR3 contains 19 residues. As DNA, the CDR3 is TGTGCCAGTCTGAGGTGGTCTCGGGACAGTCGTACTAGAGGCTACGAGCAGTACTTC. This sequence encodes CASLRWSRDSRTRGYEQYF.

This chain links TRBV18 with TRBJ2-5; the D gene is possibly TRBD1 (6 bases). Germline V CDR1 and CDR2: KGHSH, LQKENI. The V and J ends lost 5 bases and 4 bases respectively, with 8 bases between them. The CDR3 consists of 12 residues. The CDR3 is CASSGGAETQYF. The CDR3 DNA sequence: TGTGCCAGCTCAGGGGGCGCAGAGACCCAGTACTTC.

The J gene is TRBJ2-7, the V gene TRBV5-1; tentatively, D is TRBD1 (5 bases). The V end was cut by 4 bases, the J end by 6 bases, with 20 bases between. Germline V lookup: CDR1 SGHRS, CDR2 YFSETQ. The CDR3 has 15 amino acids. The CDR3 DNA sequence: TGCGCCAGCAGCCCAGCCGGCGGCAGGGAAGGCGAGCAGTACTTC. This codes for CASSPAGGREGEQYF.

This rearrangement joins TRBV9 to TRBJ2-1; 7 bases are a match to TRBD1. This CDR3 region has 17 residues. Germline CDR1 SGDLS, CDR2 YYNGEE. The V segment lost 0 bases and the J segment 3 bases; nucleotides outside the gene matches: 9. The CDR3 protein is CASSVASDRAGYNEQFF. The CDR3 DNA reads as TGTGCCAGCAGCGTAGCCTCCGACAGGGCCGGCTACAATGAGCAGTTCTTC.

J is TRBJ1-3 and V is TRBV12-5, with D maybe TRBD1 (6 bases). This CDR3 region has 18 residues. Trimming removed 1 base from V and 4 bases from J, with 20 bases in between. Germline CDR1 reads LGHNT; CDR2 reads FRNRAP. The CDR3 bases are TGTGCTAGTGGTTTGGAATCCTCGACAGGCCATCGGGGAAACACCATATATTTT. Its protein product is CASGLESSTGHRGNTIYF.

The chain combines TRBV5-1 with TRBJ2-2; the D gene is possibly TRBD1 (6 bases). The CDR3 runs 15 residues. V gave up 2 bases and J gave up 9 bases, with 17 bases separating them. Germline V CDR1 and CDR2: SGHRS, YFSETQ. CDR3 bases: TGCGCCAGCAGCTTAACCGGGACAAGAACCCGGGAGCTGTTTTTT. Its translation: CASSLTGTRTRELFF.

The V gene is TRBV5-8, the J gene TRBJ2-5; 7 positions agree with TRBD2. The CDR3 is 12 amino acids. The V segment lost 3 bases and the J segment 5 bases; nucleotides outside the gene matches: 1. The V gene's germline CDR1 is SGHTS and CDR2 YDEGEE. The CDR3 DNA is TGTGCCAGCAGCTGGGGGGGGGAGACCCAGTACTTC. As protein: CASSWGGETQYF.

The V gene is TRBV6-5, the J gene TRBJ1-6, with unresolved D. V was shortened by 11 bases and J by 0 bases, with 14 bases between the two germline ends. The CDR3 covers 15 residues. From germline, CDR1 is MNHEY and CDR2 SVGAGI. CDR3: CASKGAGSYNSPLHF. In DNA form, the CDR3 reads TGTGCCTCCAAGGGAGCGGGCTCCTATAATTCACCCCTCCACTTT.

Here the CDR3 DNA reads TGTGCCATCAGTGAGAGCGGAGGGCGGCAGCCCCAGCATTTT. Translated: CAISESGGRQPQHF. The chain recombines TRBV10-3 with TRBJ1-5; D is unclear. CDR3 length equals 14 residues. CDR1 and CDR2 (germline): ENHRY, SYGVKD. With 2 bases removed from V and 7 bases from J, the gap between germline ends came to 12 bases.